This T cell receptor (beta chain) was profiled in a study of CD8 T cells in Susac syndrome. With random hexamers, reverse transcription was performed on about 0.5 to 1 ug of RNA. TCRdb reprocessed the immunoSEQ multiplex PCR reads via MiXCR and lists one record per CDR3 protein. The table lists about 200,000 distinct CDR3 sequences, 85% to 95% of them singletons. This receptor was taken from a human donor in good health. Sequences were obtained from CD4+ T cells from PBMCs.

CDR3 sequence reads: CASSQGTGAVQPQHF. CDR3 bases: TGCGCCAGCAGCCAAGGGACGGGGGCTGTTCAGCCCCAGCATTTT. The genes are TRBV4-3 and TRBJ1-5; D is possibly TRBD1 (6 bases). Germline CDR1 LGHNA, CDR2 YSLEER. The CDR3 sequence is 15 residues long. V lost 1 base and J 6 bases, leaving 13 bases between the germline ends.